These 9 T cell receptor beta chains originate from one sample sequenced in a study of control samples from healthy donors and cancer patients. Profiled with immunoSEQ multiplex PCR; TCRdb holds only in-frame clones, not every one. The sample carries more than 85,000 clones, approximately 90% recorded once. The sample was blood. The source of these receptors is a human donor in good health. The donor label of this sample is uncertain.

CDR3 in amino acids: CASGDRAGSPLHF. Written as DNA, the CDR3 is TGTGCCAGCGGGGACAGGGCTGGTTCACCCCTCCACTTT. The genes are TRBV12-3 or TRBV12-4 and TRBJ1-6, with TRBD1 identical over 9 bases. The J segment lost 9 bases and the V segment lost 8 bases, leaving 5 bases of the junction unmatched. There are 13 residues in the CDR3.

The chain carries TRBV6-1 and TRBJ2-3, with unresolved D. V lost 2 bases, J lost 6 bases, and 9 bases lay in between. Germline CDR1 and CDR2: MNHNS and SASEGT. The CDR3 spans 13 residues. Here the CDR3 DNA reads TGTGCCAGCAGTGAAACGACTCGGGATACGCAGTATTTT. It yields the protein CASSETTRDTQYF.

The genes are TRBV23-1 and TRBJ1-5; 9 positions match TRBD1. TRBV23-1 has ORF status, its function being uncertain. V lost 7 bases to trimming and J lost 16 bases; unmatched junction nucleotides: 8. The CDR3 sequence is 11 residues long. The CDR3 region is CASNIGTGNHF. The CDR3 nucleotides read TGCGCCAGCAATATTGGGACAGGGAACCATTTT.

The genes are TRBV18 and TRBJ1-2, with a weak D call TRBD1 (6 bases). Germline-derived CDR1 and CDR2 are KGHSH and LQKENI. The CDR3 is 14 residues long. The ends were cut back, 6 bases at V and 5 bases at J, with 16 bases in the middle. The CDR3 here is CASSPGQQGYGYTF. DNA of the CDR3: TGTGCCAGCTCGCCTGGACAGCAGGGGTATGGCTACACCTTC.

The rearrangement uses TRBV27 and TRBJ2-7; a weak D match, TRBD2 (6 bases). V was clipped by 1 base and J by 6 bases, with 13 bases between them. Per germline, CDR1 MNHEY and CDR2 SMNVEV (reference sequence). The CDR3 contains 14 residues. This CDR3 is CASSLFRGGGEQYF. CDR3 nucleotides: TGTGCCAGCAGTTTATTCCGGGGAGGAGGCGAGCAGTACTTC.

This clone came up once. The rearrangement uses TRBV5-4 and TRBJ2-3; tentatively, D is TRBD1 (5 bases). Per the germline V gene, CDR1 is SGHNT and CDR2 is YYREEE (reference sequence). The CDR3 contains 14 residues. V lost 0 bases, J lost 2 bases, and 7 bases lay in between. The CDR3 protein is CASSLDRYTDTQYF. The CDR3 DNA reads as TGTGCCAGCAGCTTGGACAGGTACACAGATACGCAGTATTTT.

This clone was counted only a few times. V and J are TRBV19 and TRBJ1-5; 8 bases fit TRBD1. With V trimmed by 6 bases and J by 4 bases, 8 bases remained unmatched. The germline CDR1 and CDR2 sequences are LNHDA and SQIVND (reference sequence). This CDR3 comprises 15 residues. The CDR3 DNA sequence: TGTGCCAGTAGATCGGACAGGGTCCCTAATCAGCCCCAGCATTTT. It is translated as CASRSDRVPNQPQHF. The full variable domain, rest sourced from reference TRBV19 and TRBJ1-5, is DGGITQSPKYLFRKEGQNVTLSCEQNLNHDAMYWYRQDPGQGLRLIYYSQIVNDFQKGDIAEGYSVSREKKESFPLTVTSAQKNPTAFYLCASRSDRVPNQPQHFGDGTRLSIL.

The CDR3 protein is CASSFENTEAFF. CDR3 in DNA: TGTGCCAGCAGCTTCGAGAACACTGAAGCTTTCTTT. The chain couples TRBV11-2 to TRBJ1-1; D not resolved. Trimming stripped 3 bases from V and 1 base from J, with 3 bases between. This CDR3 comprises 12 residues. CDR1 and CDR2 from the germline V gene are SGHAT and FQNNGV.

The chain employs TRBV30 and TRBJ2-7; 9 positions agree with TRBD1. Unmatched junction bases numbered 12, after V lost 3 bases and J lost 6 bases. This CDR3 has 15 residues. Germline CDR1 GTSNPN, CDR2 SVGIG (reference sequence). CDR3 sequence (DNA): TGTGCCTGGAGGCTGGCCGGGACAGGGAAGGGCGAGCAGTACTTC. Amino acids: CAWRLAGTGKGEQYF. Full variable domain (remainder filled in from reference TRBV30 and TRBJ2-7): SQTIHQWPATLVQPVGSPLSLECTVEGTSNPNLYWYRQAAGRGLQLLFYSVGIGQISSEVPQNLSASRPQDRQFILSSKKLLLSDSGFYLCAWRLAGTGKGEQYFGPGTRLTVT.